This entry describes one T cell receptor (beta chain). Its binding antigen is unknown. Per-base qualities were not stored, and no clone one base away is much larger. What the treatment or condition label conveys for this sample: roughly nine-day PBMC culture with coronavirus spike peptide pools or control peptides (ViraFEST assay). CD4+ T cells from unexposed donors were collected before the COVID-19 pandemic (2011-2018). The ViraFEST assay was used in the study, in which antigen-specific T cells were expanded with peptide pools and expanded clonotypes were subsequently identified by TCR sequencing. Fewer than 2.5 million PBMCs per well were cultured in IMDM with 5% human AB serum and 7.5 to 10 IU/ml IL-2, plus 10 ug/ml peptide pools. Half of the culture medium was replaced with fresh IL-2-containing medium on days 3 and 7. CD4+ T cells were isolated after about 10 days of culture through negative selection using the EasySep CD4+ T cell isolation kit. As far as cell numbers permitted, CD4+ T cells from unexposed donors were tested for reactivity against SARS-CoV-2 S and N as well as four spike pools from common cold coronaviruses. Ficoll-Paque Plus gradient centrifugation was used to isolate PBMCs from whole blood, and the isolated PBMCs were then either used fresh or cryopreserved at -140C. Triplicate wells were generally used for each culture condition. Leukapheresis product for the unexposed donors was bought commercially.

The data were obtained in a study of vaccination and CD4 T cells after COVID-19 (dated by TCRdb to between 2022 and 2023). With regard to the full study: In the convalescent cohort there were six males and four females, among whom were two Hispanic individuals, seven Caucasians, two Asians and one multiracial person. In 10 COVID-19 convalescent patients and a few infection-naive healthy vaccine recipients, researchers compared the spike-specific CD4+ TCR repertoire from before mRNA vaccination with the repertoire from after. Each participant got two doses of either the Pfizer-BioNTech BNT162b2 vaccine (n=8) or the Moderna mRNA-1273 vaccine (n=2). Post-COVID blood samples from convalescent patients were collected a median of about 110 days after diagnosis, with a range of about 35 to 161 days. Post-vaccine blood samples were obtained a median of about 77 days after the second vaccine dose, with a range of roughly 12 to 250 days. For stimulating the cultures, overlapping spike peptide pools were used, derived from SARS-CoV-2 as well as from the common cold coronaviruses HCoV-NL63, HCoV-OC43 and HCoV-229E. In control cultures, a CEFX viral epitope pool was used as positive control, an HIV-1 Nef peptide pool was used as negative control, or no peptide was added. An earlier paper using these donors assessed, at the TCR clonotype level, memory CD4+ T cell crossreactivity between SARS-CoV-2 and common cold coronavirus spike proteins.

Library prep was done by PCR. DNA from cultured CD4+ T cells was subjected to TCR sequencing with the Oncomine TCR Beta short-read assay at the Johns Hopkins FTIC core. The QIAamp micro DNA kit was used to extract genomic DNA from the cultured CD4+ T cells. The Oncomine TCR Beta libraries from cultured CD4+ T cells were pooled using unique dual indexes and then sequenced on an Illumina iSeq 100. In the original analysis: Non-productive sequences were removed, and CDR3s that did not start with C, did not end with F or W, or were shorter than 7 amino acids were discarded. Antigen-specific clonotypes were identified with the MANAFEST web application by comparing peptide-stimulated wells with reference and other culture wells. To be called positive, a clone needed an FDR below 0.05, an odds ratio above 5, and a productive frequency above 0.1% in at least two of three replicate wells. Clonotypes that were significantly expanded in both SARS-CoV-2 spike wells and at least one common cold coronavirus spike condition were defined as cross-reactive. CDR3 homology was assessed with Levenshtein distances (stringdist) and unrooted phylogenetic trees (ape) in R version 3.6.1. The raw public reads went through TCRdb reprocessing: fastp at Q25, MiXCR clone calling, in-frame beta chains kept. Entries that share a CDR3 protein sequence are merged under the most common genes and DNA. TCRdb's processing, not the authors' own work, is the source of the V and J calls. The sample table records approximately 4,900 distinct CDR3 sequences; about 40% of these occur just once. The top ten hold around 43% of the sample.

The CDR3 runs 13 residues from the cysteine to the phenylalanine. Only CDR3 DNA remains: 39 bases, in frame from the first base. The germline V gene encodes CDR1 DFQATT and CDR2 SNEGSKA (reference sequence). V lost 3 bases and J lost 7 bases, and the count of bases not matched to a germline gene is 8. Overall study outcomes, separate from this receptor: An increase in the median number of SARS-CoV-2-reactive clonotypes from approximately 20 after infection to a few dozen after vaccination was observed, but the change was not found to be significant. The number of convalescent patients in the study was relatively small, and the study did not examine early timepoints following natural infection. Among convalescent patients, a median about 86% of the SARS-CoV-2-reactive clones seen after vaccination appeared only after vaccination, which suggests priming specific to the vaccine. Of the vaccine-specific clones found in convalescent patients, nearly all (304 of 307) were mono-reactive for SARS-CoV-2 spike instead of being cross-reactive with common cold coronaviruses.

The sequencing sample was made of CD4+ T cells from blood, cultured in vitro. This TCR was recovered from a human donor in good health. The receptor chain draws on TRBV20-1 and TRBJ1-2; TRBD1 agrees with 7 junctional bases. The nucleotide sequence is TGCAGTGCTAGCAACAGGGGAGTTAGTGGCTACACCTTC. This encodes CSASNRGVSGYTF.